These T cell receptor beta chains were read from a single sample in a study of CD4+ T cells in melanoma. Sequencing was performed with immunoSEQ multiplex PCR; in TCRdb, only in-frame clones are kept and a portion is missing. The sample gives around 10,000 clones, roughly two thirds of which show up once; roughly 11% is in the top ten. Sequenced: cells from a culture (not recorded whether cultured in vitro). These TCRs come from a human donor with melanoma. Both conserved end residues are part of each CDR3. D genes are given only for firm matches. Not every row has a clone size; where given, it reads once, few, many or a size class.

v_call	d_call	j_call	clone_size	cdr3_nt	cdr3_aa
TRBV6-5	.	TRBJ1-1	.	TGTGCCAGCAGTTACACTCAGGGGAACACTGAAGCTTTCTTT	CASSYTQGNTEAFF
TRBV7-3	TRBD1	TRBJ2-1	once	TGTGCCAGCAGCCCGGGGACAGGGGGCAATGAGCAGTTCTTC	CASSPGTGGNEQFF
TRBV2	.	TRBJ1-1	.	TGTGCCAGCAATAGCCAGGGTGGGACTGAAGCTTTCTTT	CASNSQGGTEAFF
TRBV5-1	.	TRBJ2-1	.	TGCGCCAGCAGCTTGGTTTCCGGGTCCCTCTACAATGAGCAGTTCTTC	CASSLVSGSLYNEQFF
TRBV2	.	TRBJ2-3	.	TGTGCCAGCAGCTGGGCCGACGGTAGCACAGATACGCAGTATTTT	CASSWADGSTDTQYF
TRBV30	.	TRBJ1-1	few	TGTGCCTGGAGTGTAGGACTTGCCACTGAAGCTTTCTTT	CAWSVGLATEAFF
TRBV5-1	TRBD1	TRBJ2-4	few	TGCGCCAGCAGACAGGGGACAAGCCAAAACATTCAGTACTTC	CASRQGTSQNIQYF
TRBV2	.	TRBJ2-7	few	TGTGCCAGCAGTGAATTTACAGGGATGGATTCCTACGAGCAGTACTTC	CASSEFTGMDSYEQYF
TRBV7-3	TRBD2	TRBJ2-1	.	TGTGCCAGCAGCCCGGGGGGAATCTCCTACAATGAGCAGTTCTTC	CASSPGGISYNEQFF
TRBV30	.	TRBJ1-1	.	TGTGCCTGGACCGGTCAGGTATTCAACACTGAAGCTTTCTTT	CAWTGQVFNTEAFF
TRBV6-1	.	TRBJ2-2	.	TGTGCCAGCAGTGAAGGGGGGGCGAACACCGGGGAGCTGTTTTTT	CASSEGGANTGELFF
TRBV6-1	.	TRBJ2-7	.	TGTGCCAGCAGTGGAAACTTGTACGAGCAGTACTTC	CASSGNLYEQYF
TRBV5-4	.	TRBJ2-3	.	TGTGCCAGCAGTCGGGGGGCCGGGGATACGCAGTATTTT	CASSRGAGDTQYF
TRBV5-1	.	TRBJ2-7	.	TGCGCCAGCAGCTTGTCAGAGCCCCCCTACGAGCAGTACTTC	CASSLSEPPYEQYF